These 8 T cell receptor beta chains were all obtained from the same sample, sequenced in a study of blood T cells in healthy people across ages. Through a sample-barcoded 5' primer and a J-beta primer mix, a second PCR was run for roughly 6 to 12 cycles. TCRdb re-called the 5' RACE reads with MiXCR, one entry per CDR3 protein. The data show around 1,600,000 distinct CDR3 sequences, around 40% seen once. Sequences were obtained from blood. The origin of the receptors is a woman between 18 and 29 years old in good health.

This clonotype showed up just a few times. The chain has TRBV29-1 and TRBJ2-3; 8 positions match TRBD2. Germline CDR1 reads SQVTM; CDR2 reads ANQGSEA. V shed 4 bases and J 5 bases; nucleotides not matched to a gene: 8. This CDR3 contains 14 residues. The CDR3 protein is CSVAPRLAGDTQYF. The CDR3 DNA sequence: TGCAGCGTTGCTCCCCGTCTAGCGGGAGATACGCAGTATTTT.

The chain couples TRBV6-2 or TRBV6-3 to TRBJ1-2; possible D gene TRBD1, 5 bases. Trimming stripped 11 bases from V and 10 bases from J, with 20 bases between. CDR3 size: 12 residues. The germline V gene encodes CDR1 MNHEY and CDR2 SVGEGT. The CDR3, as DNA: TGTGCCGGCTCCCCAGGGTTTGGTGACTACACCTTC. Protein product: CAGSPGFGDYTF.

This clonotype was picked up one time. The rearrangement links TRBV6-2 or TRBV6-3 to TRBJ2-4; the D call may be TRBD1 or TRBD2 (5 bases each). Trimming left V 4 bases short and J 15 bases short, with 19 bases between. Germline lookup yields CDR1 MNHEY and CDR2 SVGEGT. The CDR3 extends over 13 amino acids. CDR3 sequence: CASSFIPGRSLYF. CDR3 bases: TGTGCCAGCAGTTTCATCCCGGGACGGAGCTTGTACTTC.

The sample holds many counts of this clonotype. The genes are TRBV12-3 or TRBV12-4 and TRBJ2-7; 12 bases agree with TRBD2. The CDR3 is made up of 15 amino acids. J lost 9 bases, V lost 7 bases, and 13 bases had no gene match. In nucleotides, the CDR3 is TGTGCCAGCACCTTGGATCTAGCGGGGGGGACTGGGCAGTACTTC. Protein: CASTLDLAGGTGQYF.

This chain connects TRBV4-3 to TRBJ1-3; D gene ambiguous. Germline CDR1 reads LGHNA; CDR2 reads YSLEER. CDR3 length equals 13 residues. Trimming shortened V by 2 bases and J by 2 bases, and 4 bases separated the two germline ends. Here the CDR3 reads CASSQYTGNTIYF. The CDR3 bases are TGCGCCAGCAGCCAATACACTGGAAACACCATATATTTT.

The chain uses TRBV4-3 and TRBJ2-5; either TRBD1 or TRBD2 may supply D (5 bases each). The CDR3 has 15 residues. CDR1 is LGHNA and CDR2 is YSLEER in the germline V gene. V lost 1 base, J lost 5 bases, and 14 bases lay in between. This CDR3 is CASSQGGPRWETQYF. The CDR3 DNA is TGCGCCAGCAGCCAAGGGGGACCAAGATGGGAGACCCAGTACTTC.

This clonotype was detected only a few times. The chain carries TRBV3-1 and TRBJ2-5; no clear D gene. The J call may be incorrect, as the DNA end agrees better with TRBJ2-7. The CDR3 loop spans 17 amino acids. CDR1 and CDR2 from the germline V gene are LGHDT and YNNKEL (reference sequence). The CDR3 DNA is TGTGCCAGCAGCCAGTCGGGCGTCTCCCTCCTTTTTGGCGAGCAGTACTTC. Its translation: CASSQSGVSLLFGEQYF.

The chain is built from TRBV10-3 and TRBJ1-1; D not certain. V was cut by 5 bases and J by 3 bases, with 10 bases left in between. Germline V gives CDR1 ENHRY, CDR2 SYGVKD. The CDR3 runs 13 residues. The CDR3 sequence is CAISPSGDTEAFF. As DNA, the CDR3 is TGTGCCATCAGTCCCTCGGGAGACACTGAAGCTTTCTTT.